The clone carrying this T cell receptor beta chain was recorded once. This specimen belongs to a study of cytomegalovirus exposure and HLA in healthy donors. The PCR was carried out with 60 Vbeta primers and 13 Jbeta primers. The protocol was immunoSEQ multiplex PCR, while the TCRdb copy is restricted to in-frame clones and leaves out a portion. The table has more than 45,000 clones, around three quarters seen once; the top ten hold roughly 6.3%. CDR1 and CDR2 (germline): SGHRS, YFSETQ. V gave up 4 bases and J gave up 7 bases; unmatched junction bases: 3. This CDR3 is 14 amino acids long. The TCR was taken from a man under 40 in good health and CMV-seronegative. This chain connects TRBV5-1 to TRBJ2-2, with 11 bases identical to TRBD2. Material: PBMCs. The CDR3 DNA reads TGCGCCAGCAGCATCGGGACTAGCGGCGGGGAGCTGTTTTTT. Its protein product is CASSIGTSGGELFF.